In its sample, the clone carrying this T cell receptor (beta chain) was seen a few times. The Seattle patients, enrolled during active infection, were followed longitudinally. V lost 1 base to trimming and J lost 2 bases; unmatched junction nucleotides: 3. Germline CDR1 and CDR2: SNHLY and FYNNEI. The CDR3 length is 15 residues. Authors' methods: Cell counts per sample came from amplifying reference gene primers. Method: immunoSEQ multiplex PCR; TCRdb's copy keeps in-frame clones and lacks some. That table is the source of V, J and clone size, and D and trimming were worked out from the DNA. This table holds about 220,000 clones, roughly four fifths found once. This specimen comes from a study of blood T cell repertoires in COVID-19. The overall study: COVID-19 samples, acute and convalescent, were from the United States, Italy and Spain. PBMCs, B-cell-depleted T cells, or T cells were the source of the cDNA or gDNA that made up the material.

The clonotype was recovered from a woman aged 65 to 85 with COVID-19, enrolled during active disease. This sequence joins TRBV2 and TRBJ2-3; 7 positions agree with TRBD1. The sequenced sample was peripheral blood. The CDR3 DNA sequence: TGTGCCAGCAGTGAAGACAGGGGAAACACAGATACGCAGTATTTT. Amino acids: CASSEDRGNTDTQYF.